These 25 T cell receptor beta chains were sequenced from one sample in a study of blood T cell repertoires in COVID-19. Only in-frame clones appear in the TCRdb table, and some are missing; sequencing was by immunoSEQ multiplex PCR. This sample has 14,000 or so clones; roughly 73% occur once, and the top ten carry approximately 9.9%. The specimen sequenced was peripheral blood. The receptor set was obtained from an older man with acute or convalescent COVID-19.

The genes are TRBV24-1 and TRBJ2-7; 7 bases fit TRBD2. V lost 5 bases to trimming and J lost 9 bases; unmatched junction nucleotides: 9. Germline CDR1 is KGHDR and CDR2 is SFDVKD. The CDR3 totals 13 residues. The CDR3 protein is CATSAGRLARQYF. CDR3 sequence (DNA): TGTGCCACCAGTGCTGGGAGACTAGCAAGGCAGTACTTC.

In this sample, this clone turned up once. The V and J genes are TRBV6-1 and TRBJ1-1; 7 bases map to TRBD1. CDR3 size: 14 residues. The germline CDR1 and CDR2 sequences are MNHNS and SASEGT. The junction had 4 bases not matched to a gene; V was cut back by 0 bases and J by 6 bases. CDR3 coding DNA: TGTGCCAGCAGTGAAGCCGGCAGGGGGGCTGAAGCTTTCTTT. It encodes CASSEAGRGAEAFF.

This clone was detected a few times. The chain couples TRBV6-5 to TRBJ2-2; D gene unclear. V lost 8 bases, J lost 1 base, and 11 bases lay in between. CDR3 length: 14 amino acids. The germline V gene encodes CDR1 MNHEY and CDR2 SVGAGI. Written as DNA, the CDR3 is TGTGCCAGCTCCCTTCAGGTGAACACCGGGGAGCTGTTTTTT. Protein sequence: CASSLQVNTGELFF.

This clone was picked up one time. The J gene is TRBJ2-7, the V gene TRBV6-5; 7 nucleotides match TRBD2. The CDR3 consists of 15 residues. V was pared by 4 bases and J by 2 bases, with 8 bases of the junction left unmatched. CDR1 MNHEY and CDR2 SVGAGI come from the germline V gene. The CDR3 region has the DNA TGTGCCAGCAGTTCTCTTCCCGGGACTACCTACGAGCAGTACTTC. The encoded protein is CASSSLPGTTYEQYF.

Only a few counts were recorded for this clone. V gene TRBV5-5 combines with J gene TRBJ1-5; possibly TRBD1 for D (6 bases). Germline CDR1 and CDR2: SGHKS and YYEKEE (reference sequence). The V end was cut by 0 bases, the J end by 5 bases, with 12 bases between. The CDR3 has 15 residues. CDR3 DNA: TGTGCCAGCAGCTTGGATGGACAGACCCATCAGCCCCAGCATTTT. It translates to CASSLDGQTHQPQHF.

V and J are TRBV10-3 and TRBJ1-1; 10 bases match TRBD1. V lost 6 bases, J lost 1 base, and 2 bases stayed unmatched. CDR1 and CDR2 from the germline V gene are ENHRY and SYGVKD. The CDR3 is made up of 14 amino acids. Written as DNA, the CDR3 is TGTGCCATCAGAGACAGGGGGCGGAACACTGAAGCTTTCTTT. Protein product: CAIRDRGRNTEAFF.

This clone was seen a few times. Here the CDR3 reads CASSIGGQKLFF. CDR3 nucleotide sequence: TGTGCCAGTAGTATCGGGGGGCAAAAACTGTTTTTT. The chain employs TRBV19 and TRBJ1-4; tentative D call: TRBD1 (6 bases). The V end lost 3 bases, the J end lost 9 bases, and 8 bases lay between the germline ends. CDR3 length: 12 amino acids. The germline gives CDR1 LNHDA, CDR2 SQIVND (reference sequence).

This CDR3 reads CASSSDRGRTDTQYF. The CDR3 coding sequence is TGTGCCAGCAGTTCCGATAGGGGGCGCACAGATACGCAGTATTTT. The chain carries TRBV7-2 and TRBJ2-3; 7 bases align to TRBD1. Germline lookup yields CDR1 SGHTA and CDR2 FQGNSA. V trimming: 6 bases; J trimming: 1 base; junction bases outside the gene matches: 7. The CDR3 spans 15 residues.

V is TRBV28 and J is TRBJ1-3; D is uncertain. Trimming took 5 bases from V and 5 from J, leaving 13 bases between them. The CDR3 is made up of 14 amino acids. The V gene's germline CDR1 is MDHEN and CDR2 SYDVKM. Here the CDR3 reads CASSKDSFRNTIYF. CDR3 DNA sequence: TGTGCCAGCAGTAAAGACTCTTTCAGAAACACCATATATTTT.

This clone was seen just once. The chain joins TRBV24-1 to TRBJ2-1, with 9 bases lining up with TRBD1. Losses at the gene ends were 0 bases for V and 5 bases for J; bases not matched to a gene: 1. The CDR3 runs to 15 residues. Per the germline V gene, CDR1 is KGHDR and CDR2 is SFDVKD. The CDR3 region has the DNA TGTGCCACCAGTGATTTGGGGACAGGGAACAATGAGCAGTTCTTC. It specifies CATSDLGTGNNEQFF.

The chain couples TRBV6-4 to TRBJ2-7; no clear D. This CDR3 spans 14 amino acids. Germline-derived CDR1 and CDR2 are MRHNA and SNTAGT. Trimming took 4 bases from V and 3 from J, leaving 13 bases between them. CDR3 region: CASSGPISLYEQYF. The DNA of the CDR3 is TGTGCCAGCAGTGGGCCCATTTCGCTCTACGAGCAGTACTTC.

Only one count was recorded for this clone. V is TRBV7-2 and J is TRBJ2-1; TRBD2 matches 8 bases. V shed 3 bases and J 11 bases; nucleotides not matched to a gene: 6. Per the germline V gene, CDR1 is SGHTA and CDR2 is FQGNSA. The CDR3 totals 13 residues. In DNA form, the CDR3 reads TGTGCCAGCAGCTTCGAGACTAGCGCGAAGCAGTTCTTC. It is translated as CASSFETSAKQFF.

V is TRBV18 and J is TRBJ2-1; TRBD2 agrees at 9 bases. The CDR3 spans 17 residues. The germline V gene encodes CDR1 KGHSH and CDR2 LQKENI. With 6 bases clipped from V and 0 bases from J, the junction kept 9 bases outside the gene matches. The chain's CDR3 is CASSPALSGSSYNEQFF. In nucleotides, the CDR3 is TGTGCCAGCTCTCCCGCCCTTAGCGGGAGCTCCTACAATGAGCAGTTCTTC.

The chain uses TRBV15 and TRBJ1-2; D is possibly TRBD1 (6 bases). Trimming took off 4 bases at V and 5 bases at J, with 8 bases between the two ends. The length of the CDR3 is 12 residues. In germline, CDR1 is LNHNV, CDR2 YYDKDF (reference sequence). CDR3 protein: CATSTGAYGYTF. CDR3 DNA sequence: TGTGCCACCAGCACAGGGGCTTATGGCTACACCTTC.

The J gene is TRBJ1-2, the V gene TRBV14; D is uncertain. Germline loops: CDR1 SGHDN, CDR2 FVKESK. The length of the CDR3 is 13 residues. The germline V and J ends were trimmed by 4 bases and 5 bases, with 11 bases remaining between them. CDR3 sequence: CASSPYGDYGYTF. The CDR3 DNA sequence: TGTGCCAGCAGCCCCTACGGGGATTATGGCTACACCTTC. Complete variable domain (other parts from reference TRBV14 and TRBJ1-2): EAGVTQFPSHSVIEKGQTVTLRCDPISGHDNLYWYRRVMGKEIKFLLHFVKESKQDESGMPNNRFLAERTGGTYSTLKVQPAELEDSGVYFCASSPYGDYGYTFGSGTRLTVV.

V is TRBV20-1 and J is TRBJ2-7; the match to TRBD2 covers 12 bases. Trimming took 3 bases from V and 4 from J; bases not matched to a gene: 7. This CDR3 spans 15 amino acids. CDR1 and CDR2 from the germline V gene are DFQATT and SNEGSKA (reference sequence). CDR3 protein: CSASASSGRGYEQYF. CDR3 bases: TGCAGTGCTAGTGCCTCTAGCGGGAGGGGGTACGAGCAGTACTTC.

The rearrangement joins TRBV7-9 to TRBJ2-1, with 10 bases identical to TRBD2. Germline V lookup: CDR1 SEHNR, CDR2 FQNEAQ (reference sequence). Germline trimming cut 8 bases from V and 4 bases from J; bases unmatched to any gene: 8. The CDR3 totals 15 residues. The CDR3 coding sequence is TGTGCCAGCTCCCCCATAGCGGGAGGTTACAATGAGCAGTTCTTC. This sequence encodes CASSPIAGGYNEQFF.

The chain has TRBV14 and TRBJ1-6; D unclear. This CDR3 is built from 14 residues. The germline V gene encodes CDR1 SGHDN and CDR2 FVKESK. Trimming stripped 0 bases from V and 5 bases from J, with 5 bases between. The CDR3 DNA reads TGTGCCAGCAGCCAAGAGGCCCATAATTCACCCCTCCACTTT. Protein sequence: CASSQEAHNSPLHF.

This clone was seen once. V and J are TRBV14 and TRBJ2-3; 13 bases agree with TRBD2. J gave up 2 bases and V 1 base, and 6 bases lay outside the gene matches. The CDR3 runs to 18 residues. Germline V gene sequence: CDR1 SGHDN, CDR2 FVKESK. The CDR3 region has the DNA TGTGCCAGCAGCCAAGCACCGGGACTAGCGGGAACCACAGATACGCAGTATTTT. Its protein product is CASSQAPGLAGTTDTQYF.

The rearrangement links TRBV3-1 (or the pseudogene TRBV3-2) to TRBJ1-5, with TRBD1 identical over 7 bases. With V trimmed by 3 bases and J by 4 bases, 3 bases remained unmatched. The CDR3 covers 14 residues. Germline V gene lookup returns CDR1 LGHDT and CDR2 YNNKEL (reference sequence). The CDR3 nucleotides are TGTGCCAGCAGCCAGAGCAGGGGGAATCAGCCCCAGCATTTT. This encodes CASSQSRGNQPQHF.

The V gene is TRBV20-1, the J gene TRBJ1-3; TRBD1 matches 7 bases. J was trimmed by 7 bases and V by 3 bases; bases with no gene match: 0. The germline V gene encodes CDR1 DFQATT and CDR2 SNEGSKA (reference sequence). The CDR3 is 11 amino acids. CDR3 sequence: CSARTGNTIYF. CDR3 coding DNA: TGCAGTGCTAGGACAGGGAACACCATATATTTT.

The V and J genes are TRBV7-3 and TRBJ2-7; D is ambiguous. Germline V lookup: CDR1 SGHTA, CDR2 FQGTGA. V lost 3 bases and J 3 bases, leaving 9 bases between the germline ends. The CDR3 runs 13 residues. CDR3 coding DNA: TGTGCCAGCAGCTTTGGGCCGAACTACGAGCAGTACTTC. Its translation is CASSFGPNYEQYF.

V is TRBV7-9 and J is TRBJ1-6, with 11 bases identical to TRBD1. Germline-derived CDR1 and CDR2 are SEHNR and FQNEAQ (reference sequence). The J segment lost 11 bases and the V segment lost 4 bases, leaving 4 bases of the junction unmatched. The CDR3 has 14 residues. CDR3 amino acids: CASSSGQGAAPLHF. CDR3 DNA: TGTGCCAGCAGCTCCGGACAGGGGGCCGCACCCCTCCACTTT.

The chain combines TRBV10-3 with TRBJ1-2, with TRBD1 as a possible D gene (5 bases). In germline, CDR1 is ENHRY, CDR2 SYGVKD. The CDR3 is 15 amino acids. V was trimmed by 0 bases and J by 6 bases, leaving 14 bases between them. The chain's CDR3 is CAISESGQGVDGYTF. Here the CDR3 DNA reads TGTGCCATCAGTGAGTCGGGTCAGGGTGTAGATGGCTACACCTTC.

CDR3 residues: CASGPDSFSVNEQFF. CDR3 bases: TGTGCTAGTGGCCCGGACTCCTTCTCGGTCAATGAGCAGTTCTTC. The chain employs TRBV12-5 and TRBJ2-1, with D possibly TRBD2 on 5 matching bases. Trimming removed 6 bases at V and 6 bases at J, with 18 bases between. The length of the CDR3 is 15 residues. CDR1 and CDR2 from the germline V gene are LGHNT and FRNRAP.